The TCR beta chain described here comes from a study of vaccination and CD4 T cells after COVID-19. Study-level information: Convalescent cases consisted of six males and four females, of whom two were Hispanic.

CDR1 and CDR2 from the germline V gene are SGHAT and FQNNGV. The CDR3 sequence is 13 residues long. J lost 5 bases, V lost 6 bases, and 7 bases had no gene match. Whole-study findings and limits: Among those convalescent, a median 86.3% of reactive clones emerged solely post-vaccination.

CD4+ T cells that had been cultured provided DNA sequenced with the Oncomine TCR Beta short-read assay. Genomic DNA was isolated from cultured CD4+ T cells. Each CDR3 protein gets one entry after TCRdb re-called the PCR reads with MiXCR. This sample has under 25,000 distinct CDR3 sequences, with 44% found just once. Regarding treatment: 10-day PBMC culture with coronavirus spike peptide pools or control peptides (ViraFEST assay). Points on this clonotype: The antigen remains unidentified.

The input for sequencing was CD4+ T cells from blood, cultured in vitro, taken before SARS-CoV-2 vaccination. The TCR was taken from a human donor who had recovered from COVID-19. The J gene is TRBJ2-7, the V gene TRBV11-2; TRBD2 aligns across 7 bases. CDR3 protein: CASRRLASHEQYF. The CDR3 DNA is TGTGCCAGCAGGAGACTAGCCAGCCACGAGCAGTACTTC.